This T cell receptor (beta chain) was retrieved from a study of tumour-infiltrating T cells in Burkitt lymphoma. Details on this clone: The antigen is undetermined.

Findings of the study overall: Several public clonotypes were shared across many Burkitt lymphoma patients.

The table came from immunoSEQ multiplex PCR; TCRdb's copy has only in-frame clones and leaves some out. This table has around 48,000 clones, around 29% appearing once. The sample taken for sequencing was tumor tissue. The clonotype was recovered from a human donor with Burkitt lymphoma.

In nucleotides, the CDR3 is TGTGCCAGCAAGCGGGGGGGAGCTTCTTACAATGAGCAGTTCTTC. It specifies CASKRGGASYNEQFF. The chain couples TRBV6-5 to TRBJ2-1; 10 bases line up with TRBD2. The V and J ends lost 7 bases and 4 bases, in that order; junction bases with no gene match: 7. Looked up from germline, CDR1 is MNHEY and CDR2 is SVGAGI. This CDR3 is 15 amino acids long.